Shown below are 25 T cell receptor beta chains from a single sample sequenced in a study of cytomegalovirus exposure and HLA in healthy donors. The primer mix had 60 Vbeta and 13 Jbeta primers. Clones were read by immunoSEQ multiplex PCR, and TCRdb kept only the in-frame ones, dropping some. The sample spans 220,000 or so clones; the ten largest clones claim roughly 1.1%. Sequencing was done on a sample of PBMCs. These receptors all stem from a girl aged 2 to 10 in good health and CMV-seropositive.

This chain joins TRBV7-9 and TRBJ1-1; 10 nucleotides line up with TRBD1. The CDR3 loop spans 15 amino acids. Germline CDR1 SEHNR, CDR2 FQNEAQ (reference sequence). V lost 7 bases to trimming and J lost 5 bases; unmatched junction nucleotides: 10. In nucleotides, the CDR3 is TGTGCCAGCAACCCACGACAGGGGGCGGAGACTGAAGCTTTCTTT. Translating gives CASNPRQGAETEAFF.

CDR3 DNA sequence: TGTGCCAGCAGTCCACCGGATAGCGGCTGGGACGAGCAGTACTTC. Its translation: CASSPPDSGWDEQYF. The genes are TRBV6-5 and TRBJ2-7, with D perhaps TRBD2 (6 bases). V lost 5 bases to trimming and J lost 5 bases, with 19 bases between them. The CDR3 consists of 15 residues. Germline V gene data show CDR1 as MNHEY and CDR2 as SVGAGI.

The CDR3 DNA reads as TGTGCCAGCTCACCATCAGGGAAGAGGAGCAATCAGCCCCAGCATTTT. It translates to CASSPSGKRSNQPQHF. V usage is TRBV18 and J usage is TRBJ1-5; TRBD1 might be the D (5 bases). Deletions cut 2 bases from V and 1 base from J, with 12 bases between. Germline V gene data show CDR1 as KGHSH and CDR2 as LQKENI. This CDR3 spans 16 amino acids.

The V gene is TRBV28, the J gene TRBJ1-1; tentative D call: TRBD1 (5 bases). The CDR3 has 11 amino acids. Trimming pared 6 bases from V and 13 bases from J, leaving 15 bases between. Germline V gene data show CDR1 as MDHEN and CDR2 as SYDVKM. The DNA for the CDR3 is TGTGCCAGCAGCCCGCGGGGGGTAGGTTTCTTT. Residues: CASSPRGVGFF. Looking up the rest from reference TRBV28 and TRBJ1-1 gives the full variable domain: DVKVTQSSRYLVKRTGEKVFLECVQDMDHENMFWYRQDPGLGLRLIYFSYDVKMKEKGDIPEGYSVSREKKERFSLILESASTNQTSMYLCASSPRGVGFFGQGTRLTVV.

The J gene is TRBJ1-3, the V gene TRBV28; 7 bases align to TRBD1. Germline loops: CDR1 MDHEN, CDR2 SYDVKM. The CDR3 contains 15 residues. J gave up 2 bases and V 5 bases, and 6 bases lay outside the gene matches. The CDR3 nucleotides are TGTGCCAGCAGTCGACAGGGCTGGCCTGGAAACACCATATATTTT. It is translated as CASSRQGWPGNTIYF.

The chain is built from TRBV29-1 and TRBJ1-1, with a possible D match to TRBD1 (5 bases). This CDR3 spans 14 amino acids. In germline, CDR1 is SQVTM, CDR2 ANQGSEA. V was cut by 4 bases and J by 1 base, with 13 bases left in between. The CDR3 is CSVGVGGTNTEAFF. In DNA, the CDR3 is TGCAGCGTTGGTGTGGGGGGAACGAACACTGAAGCTTTCTTT.

The CDR3 protein is CASSYSARVLYEQYF. The CDR3 DNA sequence: TGTGCCAGCAGTTACTCTGCCCGGGTCCTCTACGAGCAGTACTTC. V is TRBV27 and J is TRBJ2-7; no definite D call. This CDR3 is 15 amino acids long. The V end lost 4 bases, the J end lost 3 bases, and 16 bases lay between the germline ends. CDR1 and CDR2 from the germline V gene are MNHEY and SMNVEV (reference sequence).

This chain uses TRBV19 with TRBJ2-2; D might be TRBD2 (6 bases). Germline CDR1 reads LNHDA; CDR2 reads SQIVND (reference sequence). Trimming stripped 7 bases from V and 7 bases from J, with 16 bases between. This CDR3 is 14 amino acids long. DNA of the CDR3: TGTGCCAGTACCTCGGGGGTCCCGGTCGGGGAGCTGTTTTTT. Its protein product is CASTSGVPVGELFF. Based on the CDR3 plus reference TRBV19 and TRBJ2-2, the full variable domain is DGGITQSPKYLFRKEGQNVTLSCEQNLNHDAMYWYRQDPGQGLRLIYYSQIVNDFQKGDIAEGYSVSREKKESFPLTVTSAQKNPTAFYLCASTSGVPVGELFFGEGSRLTVL.

This sequence joins TRBV7-9 and TRBJ1-5; 9 bases match TRBD1. V was clipped by 1 base and J by 4 bases; unmatched bases: 8. The germline V gene encodes CDR1 SEHNR and CDR2 FQNEAQ (reference sequence). The CDR3 runs to 17 residues. In DNA, the CDR3 is TGTGCCAGCAGCTTAGGTTCCGGGACAGGGAGAAATCAGCCCCAGCATTTT. Encoded protein: CASSLGSGTGRNQPQHF.

V is TRBV27 and J is TRBJ2-1; the D gene is possibly TRBD1 (5 bases). CDR3 length: 13 residues. Germline CDR1 is MNHEY and CDR2 is SMNVEV (reference sequence). V lost 3 bases to trimming and J lost 8 bases, with 11 bases between them. CDR3 loop: CASSLLGVDEQFF. The DNA of the CDR3 is TGTGCCAGCAGTTTGTTAGGGGTCGATGAGCAGTTCTTC.

The chain's CDR3 is CASTRQIVTEAFF. The CDR3 DNA follows: TGCGCCAGCACCCGACAGATTGTCACTGAAGCTTTCTTT. The gene calls are TRBV10-2 and TRBJ1-1, with a tentative D call TRBD1 (5 bases). Germline CDR1 is WSHSY and CDR2 is SAAADI. V was clipped by 7 bases and J by 4 bases, with 13 bases between them. The CDR3 consists of 13 residues.

J is TRBJ1-1 and V is TRBV30; TRBD1 matches 7 bases. Unmatched junction bases numbered 9, after V lost 5 bases and J lost 0 bases. CDR1 is GTSNPN, CDR2 SVGIG, per germline (reference sequence). The CDR3 runs to 15 residues. The CDR3 coding sequence is TGTGCCTGGCTTAACAGGGGTTTGATGAACACTGAAGCTTTCTTT. Protein: CAWLNRGLMNTEAFF. The full variable domain, completed using reference TRBV30 and TRBJ1-1, is SQTIHQWPATLVQPVGSPLSLECTVEGTSNPNLYWYRQAAGRGLQLLFYSVGIGQISSEVPQNLSASRPQDRQFILSSKKLLLSDSGFYLCAWLNRGLMNTEAFFGQGTRLTVV.

V and J are TRBV27 and TRBJ2-7; 8 positions agree with TRBD2. Looked up from germline, CDR1 is MNHEY and CDR2 is SMNVEV (reference sequence). V was pared by 3 bases and J by 6 bases, with 7 bases of the junction left unmatched. The CDR3 contains 14 residues. This CDR3 reads CASSFAGGSGEQYF. The CDR3 DNA follows: TGTGCCAGCAGTTTCGCGGGAGGTAGTGGCGAGCAGTACTTC.

The V call is TRBV5-8, the J call TRBJ2-3, with 9 nucleotides matching TRBD2. This CDR3 is built from 17 residues. Trimming removed 2 bases from V and 1 base from J; junction bases left unmatched: 8. Germline loops: CDR1 SGHTS, CDR2 YDEGEE. The CDR3 bases are TGTGCCAGCAGCTTCCATCACTGGACTAGCGGCACAGATACGCAGTATTTT. Its protein product is CASSFHHWTSGTDTQYF.

The chain has TRBV25-1 and TRBJ1-1; 8 bases align to TRBD1. V lost 3 bases to trimming and J lost 4 bases; unmatched junction nucleotides: 4. The CDR3 is made up of 14 amino acids. Germline CDR1 reads MGHDK; CDR2 reads SYGVNS. The CDR3 DNA is TGTGCCAGCAGTGACCAGGGGGCTCTCACTGAAGCTTTCTTT. This translates into CASSDQGALTEAFF.

This rearrangement joins TRBV25-1 to TRBJ1-4; 8 bases map to TRBD1. CDR1 is MGHDK, CDR2 SYGVNS, per germline. The CDR3 length is 16 residues. Trimming took 6 bases from V and 5 from J; bases not matched to a gene: 11. CDR3 DNA: TGTGCCAGCAGCCCCCCCGACAGGGGACGGAATGAAAAACTGTTTTTT. Translation gives CASSPPDRGRNEKLFF. The entire variable domain, with the rest obtained from reference TRBV25-1 and TRBJ1-4, is as follows: EADIYQTPRYLVIGTGKKITLECSQTMGHDKMYWYQQDPGMELHLIHYSYGVNSTEKGDLSSESTVSRIRTEHFPLTLESARPSHTSQYLCASSPPDRGRNEKLFFGSGTQLSVL.

The gene calls are TRBV6-1 and TRBJ2-1, with D tentatively TRBD2 (5 bases). V lost 0 bases and J 6 bases, leaving 18 bases between the germline ends. This CDR3 has 17 residues. Germline V gene lookup returns CDR1 MNHNS and CDR2 SASEGT. CDR3 residues: CASSEALGLSGPNEQFF. DNA for the CDR3: TGTGCCAGCAGTGAAGCGCTGGGTCTCAGCGGCCCCAATGAGCAGTTCTTC.

This chain connects TRBV9 to TRBJ2-7, with 11 bases aligning to TRBD2. After removal of 6 bases from V and 4 bases from J, the junction contained 12 bases not matched to a gene. The CDR3 is 16 residues long. Germline V gene lookup returns CDR1 SGDLS and CDR2 YYNGEE. The CDR3 reads CASNPGGASGRYEQYF. CDR3 in DNA: TGTGCCAGCAACCCCGGCGGCGCTAGCGGGAGGTACGAGCAGTACTTC.

This chain uses TRBV7-9 with TRBJ2-2; 15 bases agree with TRBD2. V shed 6 bases and J 6 bases; nucleotides not matched to a gene: 8. This CDR3 is built from 17 residues. Germline V gene data show CDR1 as SEHNR and CDR2 as FQNEAQ (reference sequence). CDR3 in DNA: TGTGCCAGCAGTGACGGACTAGCGGGAGGGCGTGCCGGGGAGCTGTTTTTT. This gives the protein CASSDGLAGGRAGELFF. The variable domain in full, with the rest retrieved from reference TRBV7-9 and TRBJ2-2, is DTGVSQNPRHKITKRGQNVTFRCDPISEHNRLYWYRQTLGQGPEFLTYFQNEAQLEKSRLLSDRFSAERPKGSFSTLEIQRTEQGDSAMYLCASSDGLAGGRAGELFFGEGSRLTVL.

The chain employs TRBV23-1 and TRBJ2-7, with a weak D call TRBD1 (6 bases). TRBV23-1 is filed as an ORF, its function uncertain. This CDR3 comprises 14 residues. Trimming took off 11 bases at V and 5 bases at J, with 22 bases between the two ends. In DNA form, the CDR3 reads TGCGCCTACCTACAGCCCTACAGGGCTGACGAGCAGTACTTC. It specifies CAYLQPYRADEQYF.

The V gene is TRBV18, the J gene TRBJ2-7; TRBD1 agrees at 8 bases. The germline CDR1 and CDR2 sequences are KGHSH and LQKENI. Germline trimming cut 3 bases from V and 2 bases from J; bases unmatched to any gene: 3. This CDR3 is 14 amino acids long. This CDR3 reads CASSPMDRAYEQYF. DNA for the CDR3: TGTGCCAGCTCACCCATGGACAGGGCCTACGAGCAGTACTTC.

This rearrangement joins TRBV5-1 to TRBJ2-3; 7 bases are a match to TRBD2. V dropped 0 bases and J dropped 0; count of bases not matched to a gene: 4. Germline assignment: CDR1 SGHRS and CDR2 YFSETQ. The CDR3 totals 16 residues. CDR3 sequence (DNA): TGCGCCAGCAGCTTGGGGGCTAGCGGTAGCACAGATACGCAGTATTTT. Its translation is CASSLGASGSTDTQYF.

V gene TRBV20-1 combines with J gene TRBJ2-3; D call uncertain. CDR1 DFQATT and CDR2 SNEGSKA come from the germline V gene (reference sequence). V lost 6 bases and J lost 8, with 12 bases in between. This CDR3 contains 11 residues. The CDR3 reads CSASNWSTQYF. CDR3 DNA sequence: TGCAGTGCGTCTAACTGGAGTACGCAGTATTTT.

The genes are TRBV9 and TRBJ2-7; possibly TRBD2 for D (6 bases). The germline V and J ends were trimmed by 0 bases and 0 bases, with 19 bases remaining between them. Germline V lookup: CDR1 SGDLS, CDR2 YYNGEE. The CDR3 contains 18 residues. The CDR3 region is CASSVVWTGSPVSYEQYF. The DNA of the CDR3 is TGTGCCAGCAGCGTAGTATGGACCGGGAGCCCCGTCTCCTACGAGCAGTACTTC.

The chain carries TRBV10-2 and TRBJ2-3; a possible D gene is TRBD2 (6 bases). V was shortened by 2 bases and J by 0 bases, with 9 bases between the two germline ends. CDR1 is WSHSY, CDR2 SAAADI, per germline. This CDR3 contains 15 residues. The CDR3 loop is CASSESGRSTDTQYF. CDR3 in DNA: TGCGCCAGCAGTGAGAGTGGGAGGAGCACAGATACGCAGTATTTT.